This T cell receptor (beta chain) was identified during a study of blood T cell repertoires in COVID-19. Overall study: The cDNA or gDNA used as material had been derived from T cells, B-cell-depleted T cells, or PBMCs.

This CDR3 spans 14 amino acids. After removal of 2 bases from V and 6 bases from J, the junction contained 5 bases not matched to a gene. The germline V gene encodes CDR1 ENHRY and CDR2 SYGVKD. As processed by the authors: It was from reference gene primer amplification that nucleated cell counts were estimated. TCRdb keeps only in-frame clones here, not all; method: immunoSEQ multiplex PCR. Clone size and V and J calls were adopted from that table, with D and trimming inferred from the DNA. The table has about 110,000 clones, over 65% seen once. There are a few counts of this clone. The chain recombines TRBV10-3 with TRBJ1-2; 8 positions match TRBD1. Sequenced sample: peripheral blood. The TCR sequence derives from a woman of 80 years or more with acute or convalescent COVID-19. CDR3 protein: CAISEGRQGNGYTF. CDR3 coding DNA: TGTGCCATCAGTGAGGGCCGACAGGGGAATGGCTACACCTTC.